This entry is about one T cell receptor beta chain. The antigen remains unidentified. CDR1 is MNHEY and CDR2 is SMNVEV in the germline V gene (reference sequence). V lost 1 base and J 7 bases, leaving 17 bases between the germline ends. The CDR3 is made up of 15 amino acids. The record originates from a study of T cell responses to AZD1222 COVID-19 vaccine. The overall study: Investigators merged groups given second doses at roughly 4 or roughly 12 weeks.

Study-wide results and limits: Baseline serostatus was positive in only six or seven AZD1222 recipients.

The assay was immunoSEQ multiplex PCR, and TCRdb's table has in-frame clones only and misses some. Of some 150,000 clones listed, over 85% are singletons. This material consisted of peripheral blood, taken on day 0 of AZD1222 vaccination. The rearrangement uses TRBV27 and TRBJ2-7, with D possibly called TRBD1 or TRBD2 (6 bases each). This clonotype was obtained from an adult in good health. The CDR3 loop is CASSLYQRGPREQYF. As DNA, the CDR3 is TGTGCCAGCAGTTTATACCAACGGGGGCCTCGGGAGCAGTACTTC.